Following are 27 T cell receptor beta chains from one sample sequenced in a study of blood T cells in healthy people across ages. Primers used in a second PCR of about 6 to 11 cycles were a sample-barcoded 5' primer and a J-beta primer mix. A single record per CDR3 protein comes from TCRdb applying MiXCR to the 5' RACE reads. The table shows under 2,000,000 distinct CDR3 sequences, with around 50% occurring only once. Sequencing was performed on blood. The receptors shown here come from a woman in her thirties or forties in good health.

The V call is TRBV21-1, the J call TRBJ2-5; TRBD2, the table's D call, was not compared with the DNA. TRBV21-1 counts as a pseudogene. This CDR3 region has 19 residues. The CDR3 DNA sequence: TGTGCCAGCAAAAAACTAGCGGGGGGGCCGTGTAGCCGTGAAGAGACCCAGTACTTC. Its translation is CASKKLAGGPCSREETQYF.

The chain recombines TRBV3-1 with TRBJ2-5, with 10 bases matching TRBD1. Germline CDR1 is LGHDT and CDR2 is YNNKEL (reference sequence). The junction had 7 bases not matched to a gene; V was cut back by 1 base and J by 2 bases. The CDR3 spans 17 residues. The CDR3 spells CASSQGGTGVTQETQYF. The CDR3 DNA reads as TGTGCCAGCAGCCAAGGGGGGACAGGGGTTACTCAAGAGACCCAGTACTTC.

This chain connects TRBV20-1 to TRBJ2-3; TRBD2 is a possible D gene (6 bases). Trimming cost V 6 bases and J 0 bases, with 16 bases left between them. The CDR3 length is 15 residues. Germline V gene data show CDR1 as DFQATT and CDR2 as SNEGSKA (reference sequence). CDR3 sequence: CSANRRLESTDTQYF. CDR3 in DNA: TGCAGTGCCAATCGAAGACTAGAAAGCACAGATACGCAGTATTTT.

There are many counts of this clonotype. The chain links TRBV7-9 to TRBJ2-6; D is possibly TRBD1 (6 bases). The length of the CDR3 is 16 residues. V lost 5 bases, J lost 0 bases, and 11 bases lay in between. The V gene's germline CDR1 is SEHNR and CDR2 FQNEAQ (reference sequence). This CDR3 is CASSTTGFSGANVLTF. In nucleotides, the CDR3 is TGTGCCAGCAGCACGACAGGTTTCTCTGGGGCCAACGTCCTGACTTTC.

This clonotype occurred a few times. The rearrangement joins TRBV3-1 to TRBJ2-3; D gene ambiguous. V gave up 2 bases and J gave up 10 bases, with 10 bases separating them. This CDR3 has 12 amino acids. The germline gives CDR1 LGHDT, CDR2 YNNKEL (reference sequence). CDR3 loop: CASSQNSLSQYF. The CDR3 nucleotides are TGTGCCAGCAGCCAAAACAGCCTTTCGCAGTATTTT.

This chain connects TRBV7-2 to TRBJ2-4, with no clear D. The V and J ends lost 5 bases and 9 bases respectively, with 14 bases between them. This CDR3 has 13 amino acids. Germline values: CDR1 SGHTA, CDR2 FQGNSA. The CDR3 sequence is CASSTSPPGIQYF. The DNA for the CDR3 is TGTGCCAGCAGCACTTCCCCGCCTGGCATTCAGTACTTC.

The chain uses TRBV3-1 and TRBJ2-5, with no clear D. The germline CDR1 and CDR2 sequences are LGHDT and YNNKEL (reference sequence). This CDR3 has 15 amino acids. V lost 0 bases and J lost 5, with 13 bases in between. The CDR3 DNA follows: TGTGCCAGCAGCCAAGAATTAACTTCGGTTGAGACCCAGTACTTC. This encodes CASSQELTSVETQYF.

This clonotype turned up a few times. The chain carries TRBV7-2 and TRBJ2-1; TRBD2 aligns across 11 bases. Losses at the gene ends were 1 base for V and 8 bases for J; bases not matched to a gene: 7. The CDR3 has 16 residues. Germline V gives CDR1 SGHTA, CDR2 FQGNSA. This chain's CDR3 is CASSLGLLAGVHEQFF. The CDR3, as DNA: TGTGCCAGCAGCTTAGGTTTACTAGCGGGGGTTCATGAGCAGTTCTTC. Based on the CDR3 plus reference TRBV7-2 and TRBJ2-1, the full variable domain is GAGVSQSPSNKVTEKGKDVELRCDPISGHTALYWYRQSLGQGLEFLIYFQGNSAPDKSGLPSDRFSAERTGGSVSTLTIQRTQQEDSAVYLCASSLGLLAGVHEQFFGPGTRLTVL.

This chain links TRBV7-8 with TRBJ2-7; no clear D. TRBJ2-5 explains the end of the DNA better; the J call may be wrong. This CDR3 region has 14 residues. Germline CDR1 and CDR2: SGHVS and FQNEAQ. The CDR3 loop reads CASSLEGQTETQYF. The CDR3 nucleotides are TGTGCCAGCAGCTTAGAAGGCCAGACAGAGACCCAGTACTTC.

This clonotype was picked up a small number of times. The V gene is TRBV20-1, the J gene TRBJ1-5; D perhaps matches TRBD1 (6 bases). Trimming removed 4 bases from V and 3 bases from J, with 13 bases in between. CDR3 length: 14 amino acids. Germline CDR1 reads DFQATT; CDR2 reads SNEGSKA (reference sequence). DNA for the CDR3: TGCAGTGCTAAAGGGGGATCTCCCAATCAGCCCCAGCATTTT. Amino acid sequence: CSAKGGSPNQPQHF.

The CDR3 reads CASSFIKDTQYF. Here the CDR3 DNA reads TGTGCCAGCAGCTTCATTAAGGATACGCAGTATTTT. The chain links TRBV7-9 to TRBJ2-3; D not resolved. CDR1 is SEHNR, CDR2 FQNEAQ, per germline (reference sequence). This CDR3 has 12 amino acids. V lost 3 bases and J 6 bases, leaving 7 bases between the germline ends.

V usage is TRBV20-1 and J usage is TRBJ2-7; the D gene is possibly TRBD1 (6 bases). V lost 4 bases, J lost 2 bases, and 12 bases lay in between. Germline V lookup: CDR1 DFQATT, CDR2 SNEGSKA (reference sequence). The CDR3 is 13 amino acids. The CDR3 reads CSATDRRTYEQYF. In DNA, the CDR3 is TGCAGTGCTACGGACAGACGAACCTACGAGCAGTACTTC.

The chain joins TRBV2 to TRBJ2-5; TRBD1 matches 8 bases. The J segment lost 4 bases and the V segment lost 6 bases, leaving 10 bases of the junction unmatched. The V gene's germline CDR1 is SNHLY and CDR2 FYNNEI. The CDR3 consists of 15 residues. The CDR3 sequence is CASSQRQGWRETQYF. CDR3 coding DNA: TGTGCCAGCAGCCAAAGACAGGGGTGGCGAGAGACCCAGTACTTC.

With respect to this clonotype: A much larger clone lies a single base off, so this may be a read error. The chain employs TRBV7-2 and TRBJ2-5; unclear D gene. Per the germline V gene, CDR1 is SGHTA and CDR2 is FQGNSA. The CDR3 spans 13 residues. The CDR3 DNA sequence: TGTGCCAGCAGCGTAGCTCAGGAAGAGACCCAGTACTTC. Amino acids: CASSVAQEETQYF.

V is TRBV7-2 and J is TRBJ2-3, with TRBD2 identical over 8 bases. The CDR3 contains 18 residues. V was clipped by 2 bases and J by 5 bases; unmatched bases: 15. CDR1 is SGHTA and CDR2 is FQGNSA in the germline V gene. In DNA, the CDR3 is TGTGCCAGCAGCTTACTCGGGGGACGGGCTAGCGGGTTAGATACGCAGTATTTT. This translates into CASSLLGGRASGLDTQYF.

The chain employs TRBV6-5 and TRBJ2-4; no definite D call. The V end lost 1 base, the J end lost 1 base, and 14 bases lay between the germline ends. This CDR3 comprises 17 residues. CDR1 MNHEY and CDR2 SVGAGI come from the germline V gene. The CDR3 is CASSYFRSSVAKNIQYF. DNA for the CDR3: TGTGCCAGCAGTTACTTCCGGTCATCTGTCGCCAAAAACATTCAGTACTTC.

V usage is TRBV13 and J usage is TRBJ1-1; D call uncertain. Germline V gene data show CDR1 as PRHDT and CDR2 as FYEKMQ (reference sequence). The CDR3 covers 15 residues. Trimming removed 4 bases at V and 2 bases at J, with 14 bases between. CDR3 DNA: TGTGCCAGCAGCTATGGGGAACCACTCAACACTGAAGCTTTCTTT. Translated, it gives CASSYGEPLNTEAFF.

This clonotype was seen repeatedly, ten times or more. The chain couples TRBV27 to TRBJ2-7; either TRBD1 or TRBD2 may fit D (6 bases each). Trimming cost V 6 bases and J 7 bases, with 13 bases left between them. CDR3 size: 12 residues. The germline gives CDR1 MNHEY, CDR2 SMNVEV (reference sequence). The chain's CDR3 is CASSLRGREQYF. In DNA form, the CDR3 reads TGTGCCAGCAGCCTACGGGGGCGGGAGCAGTACTTC.

The rearrangement joins TRBV20-1 to TRBJ2-1; 8 bases line up with TRBD1. CDR1 and CDR2 (germline): DFQATT, SNEGSKA (reference sequence). This CDR3 is 13 amino acids long. J was trimmed by 5 bases and V by 5 bases; bases with no gene match: 5. The CDR3 DNA follows: TGCAGTGCTGGCCGGACAGGGCACAATGAGCAGTTCTTC. Translating gives CSAGRTGHNEQFF.

The table lists this clonotype with a count of one. The chain carries TRBV7-6 and TRBJ2-5; D is possibly TRBD1 (5 bases). The DNA end favors TRBJ2-7, so the J call may be wrong. Germline CDR1 and CDR2: SGHVS and FNYEAQ. This CDR3 contains 15 residues. The DNA of the CDR3 is TGTGCCAGCAGCGCCCGAGTGACAGAGACCTACGAGCAGTACTTC. Its protein is CASSARVTETYEQYF.

The chain has TRBV6-1 and TRBJ1-2; tentative D call: TRBD1 (6 bases). V lost 6 bases to trimming and J lost 6 bases, with 14 bases between them. The germline CDR1 and CDR2 sequences are MNHNS and SASEGT. This CDR3 is built from 13 residues. CDR3 loop: CASRPQGIHGYTF. DNA for the CDR3: TGTGCCAGCAGACCTCAGGGGATCCATGGCTACACCTTC.

This clonotype was seen only a few times. The gene calls are TRBV19 and TRBJ2-4; possibly TRBD2 for D (6 bases). V was cut by 0 bases and J by 5 bases, with 14 bases left in between. CDR1 LNHDA and CDR2 SQIVND come from the germline V gene (reference sequence). The CDR3 has 16 residues. CDR3 protein: CASSIDLAGKQNIQYF. CDR3 bases: TGTGCCAGTAGTATAGACCTGGCGGGGAAGCAAAACATTCAGTACTTC.

This clonotype showed up just a few times. The V gene is TRBV4-3, the J gene TRBJ2-2; 13 bases map to TRBD2. CDR3 length: 16 amino acids. Trimming cost V 2 bases and J 5 bases; bases outside gene matches: 2. From germline, CDR1 is LGHNA and CDR2 YSLEER. This CDR3 reads CASSQSGLAGTGELFF. The CDR3 DNA sequence: TGCGCCAGCAGCCAATCGGGACTAGCGGGAACCGGGGAGCTGTTTTTT.

The chain employs TRBV6-5 and TRBJ1-2; 7 nucleotides agree with TRBD1. From germline, CDR1 is MNHEY and CDR2 SVGAGI. The CDR3 extends over 12 amino acids. V dropped 5 bases and J dropped 7; count of bases not matched to a gene: 4. CDR3 region: CASSKQGSGYTF. The DNA of the CDR3 is TGTGCCAGCAGTAAACAGGGGTCTGGCTACACCTTC.

This rearrangement joins TRBV4-3 to TRBJ2-7; TRBD1 or TRBD2 may be the D gene (5 bases each). Germline values: CDR1 LGHNA, CDR2 YSLEER. This CDR3 has 14 residues. V lost 6 bases and J lost 1, with 13 bases in between. CDR3 sequence reads: CASREGLLSYEQYF. The CDR3 DNA reads TGCGCCAGCAGAGAGGGGCTCCTTTCCTACGAGCAGTACTTC.

V and J are TRBV27 and TRBJ2-1; possible D gene TRBD1, 5 bases. CDR1 MNHEY and CDR2 SMNVEV come from the germline V gene (reference sequence). The ends were cut back, 5 bases at V and 0 bases at J, with 17 bases in the middle. This CDR3 comprises 17 residues. The CDR3 nucleotides read TGTGCCAGCAGTCTTCATTCCGACGACAGCTCCTACAATGAGCAGTTCTTC. Encoded protein: CASSLHSDDSSYNEQFF.

The chain joins TRBV5-1 to TRBJ2-7, with a tentative D call TRBD1 (5 bases). Trimming left V 4 bases short and J 5 bases short, with 13 bases between. From germline, CDR1 is SGHRS and CDR2 YFSETQ. The CDR3 is 13 amino acids. The CDR3 coding sequence is TGCGCCAGCAGCATCCAGGGCCTCGACGAGCAGTACTTC. Its protein is CASSIQGLDEQYF.